Given below is one T cell receptor beta chain in context. The sample is drawn from a study of blood T cell repertoires in COVID-19. Study-wide background: The United States, Italy and Spain were the sources of the acute and convalescent COVID-19 samples. T cells, B-cell-depleted T cells, or PBMCs supplied cDNA or gDNA.

As processed by the authors: Amplification of reference gene primers provided the estimated nucleated cell counts. TCRdb's table, derived via immunoSEQ multiplex PCR, lists solely in-frame clones and lacks some. The V and J calls and clone size are taken from that table; D and trimming were inferred from the DNA. The sample has some 100,000 clones, around 90% seen once. The CDR3 covers 16 residues. V was clipped by 0 bases and J by 0 bases, with 6 bases between them. Per germline, CDR1 KGHSH and CDR2 LQKENI. The genes are TRBV18 and TRBJ1-6; D is ambiguous. Sequencing was performed on peripheral blood. The TCR sequence derives from a woman aged 55-75 years with acute or convalescent COVID-19. The DNA of the CDR3 is TGTGCCAGCTCACCACCGGGGAGCTCCTATAATTCACCCCTCCACTTT. Protein sequence: CASSPPGSSYNSPLHF.